This T cell receptor beta chain comes out of a study of metastatic and nonmetastatic thyroid tumors. Across the study: Malignant and benign thyroid patients had repertoires compared in peripheral blood and tumor or nodule tissue.

Under the authors' procedure: A classifier for distant metastasis in papillary thyroid cancer was constructed using CDR3 differences observed across clinicopathological groups. TCRdb reanalyzed the PCR reads via MiXCR. The V and J calls follow TCRdb's processing rather than the paper's. The table shows 17,000 or so clones, with approximately 25% occurring only once. CDR1 and CDR2 (germline): MNHNS, SASEGT. V was clipped by 3 bases and J by 4 bases, with 6 bases between them. There are 13 residues in the CDR3. No treatment had been given to any patient before thyroid surgery. In this sample, this clone turned up a few times.

The specimen was adjacent normal tissue. The J gene is TRBJ2-2, the V gene TRBV6-1, with D possibly being TRBD2 (6 bases). The clonotype was recovered from a female donor with papillary thyroid cancer or a benign thyroid nodule (not recorded which). Some clones in this sample may be carry-over from other donors' samples. This CDR3 is CASSDGSTGELFF. The DNA of the CDR3 is TGTGCCAGCAGTGACGGGAGCACCGGGGAGCTGTTTTTT.